The rows below give T cell receptor beta chains drawn from one sample of a study of blood T cell repertoires in COVID-19. Clones were read by immunoSEQ multiplex PCR, and TCRdb kept only the in-frame ones, dropping some. The sample has 36,000 or so clones, just over 85% seen once; the top ten hold 4.5% to 5%. Sample: peripheral blood. These receptors all come from an older woman with active COVID-19. Each CDR3 is given with its conserved first and last residue. A D gene is named only where the DNA matches it firmly. Rows give clone size only sometimes, using once, few, many, or a class for an expanded clone.

d_call,v_call,clone_size,j_call,cdr3_nt,cdr3_aa
-,TRBV11-3,-,TRBJ2-5,TGTGCCAGCAGCTTAGTGTTGGGGGGGGGCCCAGAGACCCAGTACTTC,CASSLVLGGGPETQYF
-,TRBV5-4,-,TRBJ2-5,TGTGCCAGCAGCTTAGCCCGTCTTAGGGGTCAGAGGACAGAGACCCAGTACTTC,CASSLARLRGQRTETQYF
-,TRBV10-3,-,TRBJ1-1,TGTGCCATCAGCCCACACAGGGATAGGAACACTGAAGCTTTCTTT,CAISPHRDRNTEAFF
-,TRBV6-5,-,TRBJ2-3,TGTGCCAGCAGTACCTCGGGGGATACGCAGTATTTT,CASSTSGDTQYF
TRBD2,TRBV4-1,-,TRBJ2-7,TGCGCCAGCAGCCAAGATGTCCTACTAGCGGGATACGAGCAGTACTTC,CASSQDVLLAGYEQYF
TRBD1,TRBV29-1,once,TRBJ2-7,TGCAGCGTAACGGGACAGGTAGGCGAGCAGTACTTC,CSVTGQVGEQYF
-,TRBV30,-,TRBJ2-5,TGTGCCTGGAGTGTCCCCTGGGGGGTGGAGACCCAGTACTTC,CAWSVPWGVETQYF
TRBD1,TRBV7-9,-,TRBJ2-5,TGTGCCAGCAGCTTACCCCCCACGTCCCGGGACAGGTGGAAAGAGACCCAGTACTTC,CASSLPPTSRDRWKETQYF
-,TRBV9,-,TRBJ1-1,TGTGCCAGCACCCGTAGCGGGGGGGTGGACACTGAAGCTTTCTTT,CASTRSGGVDTEAFF
TRBD2,TRBV5-1,-,TRBJ2-3,TGCGCCAGCAGTGCTAGCGGGGTCACAGATACGCAGTATTTT,CASSASGVTDTQYF
-,TRBV18,-,TRBJ2-1,TGTGCCAGCTCACCACCGGACGGGAACAATGAGCAGTTCTTC,CASSPPDGNNEQFF
-,TRBV24-1,-,TRBJ2-5,TGTGCCACCAGTGATTTGTCAGTCCCCGAGACCCAGTACTTC,CATSDLSVPETQYF
TRBD2,TRBV30,-,TRBJ2-7,TGTGCCTGGAGTGGGGGGGGTGAGCAGTACTTC,CAWSGGGEQYF
TRBD1,TRBV19,-,TRBJ2-5,TGTGCCAGTAGTATGCGCCGGGACAGCCAAGAGACCCAGTACTTC,CASSMRRDSQETQYF
-,TRBV10-3,-,TRBJ2-7,TGTGCCATCAGTGGGGGGGTAGGATCCTACGAGCAGTACTTC,CAISGGVGSYEQYF
-,TRBV11-2,once,TRBJ2-2,TGTGCCAGCAGCGTACTTACAGGGAAGAACACCGGGGAGCTGTTTTTT,CASSVLTGKNTGELFF
TRBD1,TRBV29-1,few,TRBJ2-1,TGCAGCGTTCGGACAGGGGAAGGCGGGGGATACAATGAGCAGTTCTTC,CSVRTGEGGGYNEQFF
TRBD1,TRBV6-5,-,TRBJ1-2,TGTGCCAGCAGCGACAGGGGACGACCTAAAGGCTACACCTTC,CASSDRGRPKGYTF
-,TRBV28,-,TRBJ1-2,TGTGCCAGCAGGGTTGACAGGAACTATGGCTACACCTTC,CASRVDRNYGYTF